A selection of T cell receptor beta chains follows, all from one sample in a study of cytomegalovirus exposure and HLA in healthy donors. The repertoire was sequenced with immunoSEQ multiplex PCR; TCRdb's copy has only in-frame clones and lacks some. Counted here are some 140,000 clones, approximately 89% occurring once; the ten biggest clones make up approximately 6.7%. Sequencing input: PBMCs. These TCRs come from a woman aged 25 to 45 in good health and CMV-seropositive. The CDR3 runs from the conserved cysteine through the conserved F or W. Fields, in order: D gene, V gene, clone size, J gene, CDR3 DNA, CDR3 protein. The D gene is left open where the match is weak. Rows give clone size only sometimes, using once, few, many, or a class for an expanded clone.

D gene: TRBD2
V gene: TRBV7-3
clone size: .
J gene: TRBJ2-5
CDR3 DNA: TGTGCCAGCAGCTTAGCAGCGGGGGAGACCCAGTACTTC
CDR3 protein: CASSLAAGETQYF

D gene: .
V gene: TRBV5-1
clone size: .
J gene: TRBJ1-3
CDR3 DNA: TGCGCCAGCAGCTTGGGGTGGAGCTCTGGAAACACCATATATTTT
CDR3 protein: CASSLGWSSGNTIYF

D gene: .
V gene: TRBV27
clone size: once
J gene: TRBJ2-6
CDR3 DNA: TGTGCCAGCAGTTTCACCTACGGGGCCAACGTCCTGACTTTC
CDR3 protein: CASSFTYGANVLTF

D gene: .
V gene: TRBV28
clone size: .
J gene: TRBJ2-3
CDR3 DNA: TGTGCCAGCAGTTTAGTGGGCACGGCGTCGGATACGCAGTATTTT
CDR3 protein: CASSLVGTASDTQYF

D gene: .
V gene: TRBV2
clone size: .
J gene: TRBJ2-7
CDR3 DNA: TGTGCCAGCAGCCGGGTCCACAGCGGCTACGAGCAGTACTTC
CDR3 protein: CASSRVHSGYEQYF

D gene: TRBD2
V gene: TRBV27
clone size: .
J gene: TRBJ2-5
CDR3 DNA: TGTGCCAGCAGTTCAAGACTAGCGGGAGTAGAGACCCAGTACTTC
CDR3 protein: CASSSRLAGVETQYF

D gene: TRBD2
V gene: TRBV5-4
clone size: .
J gene: TRBJ2-2
CDR3 DNA: TGTGCCAGCAGCGTCGGACTAGCGGCGAACACCGGGGAGCTGTTTTTT
CDR3 protein: CASSVGLAANTGELFF

D gene: .
V gene: TRBV6-1
clone size: .
J gene: TRBJ1-6
CDR3 DNA: TGTGCCAGCAGTGAAGGGTTACAGTCACCCCTCCACTTT
CDR3 protein: CASSEGLQSPLHF

D gene: .
V gene: TRBV30
clone size: .
J gene: TRBJ2-7
CDR3 DNA: TGTGCCTGGAGTTTACACTACGAGCAGTACTTC
CDR3 protein: CAWSLHYEQYF

D gene: .
V gene: TRBV2
clone size: .
J gene: TRBJ2-7
CDR3 DNA: TGTGCCAGCAGTGAAGGGAGGACCTACGAGCAGTACTTC
CDR3 protein: CASSEGRTYEQYF